The 17 T cell receptor beta chains below all came from one sample that was sequenced in a study of T cell responses to AZD1222 COVID-19 vaccine. Measured with immunoSEQ multiplex PCR; TCRdb has only the in-frame clones, and not every one. The sample includes tens of thousands of clones, less than 85% seen only once; the top ten take approximately 4%. Sequences were derived from peripheral blood, sampled on day 0 of AZD1222 vaccination. The receptors derive from an adult in good health.

The V and J genes are TRBV5-4 and TRBJ1-4, with D unclear. The CDR3 loop spans 14 amino acids. Trimming removed 1 base at V and 0 bases at J, with 4 bases between. CDR1 is SGHNT, CDR2 YYREEE, per germline (reference sequence). This CDR3 reads CASSLSATNEKLFF. The CDR3 coding sequence is TGTGCCAGCAGCTTGAGCGCAACTAATGAAAAACTGTTTTTT.

The CDR3 spells CASKGRGQGSGNTIYF. CDR3 DNA sequence: TGTGCCAGTAAGGGCCGGGGGCAAGGCTCCGGAAACACCATATATTTT. The V call is TRBV19, the J call TRBJ1-3; a possible D gene is TRBD1 (6 bases). Trimming removed 7 bases at V and 4 bases at J, with 20 bases between. The CDR3 extends over 16 amino acids. Germline V gene data show CDR1 as LNHDA and CDR2 as SQIVND (reference sequence).

The chain has TRBV6-5 and TRBJ1-2; the D is unclear. Germline V gene data show CDR1 as MNHEY and CDR2 as SVGAGI. Deletions cut 6 bases from V and 7 bases from J, with 12 bases between. The CDR3 length is 12 residues. The CDR3 loop is CASRSDGGGYTF. CDR3 sequence (DNA): TGTGCCAGCAGGTCGGACGGCGGTGGCTACACCTTC.

The sample holds one count of this clone. The chain combines TRBV7-9 with TRBJ2-1; D is unclear. Per the germline V gene, CDR1 is SEHNR and CDR2 is FQNEAQ (reference sequence). V was clipped by 7 bases and J by 8 bases, with 12 bases between them. The CDR3 spans 12 residues. DNA for the CDR3: TGTGCCAGCACCCTAGAAGGGTATGAGCAGTTCTTC. It translates to CASTLEGYEQFF.

This clone has only one observation. The chain carries TRBV19 and TRBJ2-1, with 10 bases that match TRBD2. After removal of 7 bases from V and 5 bases from J, the junction contained 17 bases not matched to a gene. Germline V gene sequence: CDR1 LNHDA, CDR2 SQIVND (reference sequence). The CDR3 covers 18 residues. The CDR3 bases are TGTGCCAGTACCTCCCAAGGGGCCCAGCGGGGGGGCGACAATGAGCAGTTCTTC. Its translation is CASTSQGAQRGGDNEQFF.

The CDR3 DNA follows: TGTGCCAGCGAATGGGCGGGAACAGATACGCAGTATTTT. The encoded protein is CASEWAGTDTQYF. V is TRBV3-1 (or the pseudogene TRBV3-2) and J is TRBJ2-3; tentative D call: TRBD2 (6 bases). The length of the CDR3 is 13 residues. V was cut by 8 bases and J by 3 bases, with 12 bases left in between. Per the germline V gene, CDR1 is LGHDT and CDR2 is YNNKEL (reference sequence).

The rearrangement links TRBV2 to TRBJ1-5; D unclear. V was pared by 6 bases and J by 4 bases, with 13 bases between. Germline loops: CDR1 SNHLY, CDR2 FYNNEI. The CDR3 length is 14 residues. The CDR3 sequence: CASSEVSGNQPQHF. The CDR3 nucleotides read TGTGCCAGCAGCGAGGTTTCGGGAAATCAGCCCCAGCATTTT. The variable domain in full, completed from reference TRBV2 and TRBJ1-5, reads EPEVTQTPSHQVTQMGQEVILRCVPISNHLYFYWYRQILGQKVEFLVSFYNNEISEKSEIFDDQFSVERPDGSNFTLKIRSTKLEDSAMYFCASSEVSGNQPQHFGDGTRLSIL.

This clone was picked up a small number of times. The chain is built from TRBV7-2 and TRBJ1-1; D ambiguous. CDR1 and CDR2 (germline): SGHTA, FQGNSA. There are 13 residues in the CDR3. V dropped 5 bases and J dropped 2 bases, with 9 bases sitting between them. This chain's CDR3 is CASSPYSNTEAFF. The CDR3 nucleotides are TGTGCCAGCAGCCCATACAGTAACACTGAAGCTTTCTTT.

This chain uses TRBV28 with TRBJ1-1, with TRBD1 matching 8 bases. Germline V CDR1 and CDR2: MDHEN, SYDVKM. CDR3 length equals 17 residues. The V gene end was trimmed by 6 bases and the J gene end by 4 bases; junction bases not matched to a gene: 16. Here the CDR3 reads CASSLPRTGKLGTEAFF. The CDR3 region has the DNA TGTGCCAGCAGCTTACCCCGGACAGGGAAGCTAGGCACTGAAGCTTTCTTT. Variable domain in full (rest from reference TRBV28 and TRBJ1-1): DVKVTQSSRYLVKRTGEKVFLECVQDMDHENMFWYRQDPGLGLRLIYFSYDVKMKEKGDIPEGYSVSREKKERFSLILESASTNQTSMYLCASSLPRTGKLGTEAFFGQGTRLTVV.

The chain links TRBV3-1 (or the pseudogene TRBV3-2) to TRBJ2-7; 8 bases are shared with TRBD1. This CDR3 region has 15 residues. CDR1 LGHDT and CDR2 YNNKEL come from the germline V gene (reference sequence). Trimming at V came to 1 base and at J to 6 bases, leaving 8 bases not matched to a gene. CDR3 sequence (DNA): TGTGCCAGCAGCCAAGGGACAGGGTGGGTCTCCGAGCAGTACTTC. Translated, it gives CASSQGTGWVSEQYF.

This clone has only a few counts. The chain recombines TRBV3-1 (or the pseudogene TRBV3-2) with TRBJ2-5; D remains unclear. V lost 1 base and J lost 7, with 10 bases in between. CDR3 length equals 13 residues. Germline assignment: CDR1 LGHDT and CDR2 YNNKEL (reference sequence). The CDR3 sequence is CASSQGPPGTQYF. Here the CDR3 DNA reads TGTGCCAGCAGCCAAGGCCCCCCGGGGACCCAGTACTTC.

The chain employs TRBV28 and TRBJ2-1, with D perhaps matching TRBD2 (5 bases). Deletions cut 5 bases from V and 6 bases from J, with 14 bases between. CDR3 length: 14 amino acids. Per germline, CDR1 MDHEN and CDR2 SYDVKM. In DNA form, the CDR3 reads TGTGCCAGCAGTCGGCGGGCGGCAGGCAATGAGCAGTTCTTC. Translating gives CASSRRAAGNEQFF.

The chain links TRBV18 to TRBJ1-4; 8 bases map to TRBD1. The junction had 0 bases not matched to a gene; V was cut back by 4 bases and J by 5 bases. The germline CDR1 and CDR2 sequences are KGHSH and LQKENI. The CDR3 extends over 13 amino acids. DNA of the CDR3: TGTGCCAGCTCACGGGACAGGAATGAAAAACTGTTTTTT. Its protein product is CASSRDRNEKLFF.

In its sample, this clone was seen once. V and J are TRBV6-6 and TRBJ1-3; a weak D match, TRBD1 (5 bases). Germline CDR1 and CDR2: MNHNY and SVGAGI (reference sequence). V was pared by 6 bases and J by 1 base, with 25 bases between. The CDR3 is 19 residues long. The chain's CDR3 is CASSLASRGWRPSGNTIYF. The CDR3 DNA reads as TGTGCCAGCAGCTTAGCGAGTAGGGGTTGGAGACCTTCTGGAAACACCATATATTTT.

This clone has only one observation. This chain links TRBV9 with TRBJ2-7; D assignment may be TRBD1 or TRBD2 (5 bases each). V lost 4 bases and J 2 bases, leaving 13 bases between the germline ends. This CDR3 has 14 residues. Germline CDR1 SGDLS, CDR2 YYNGEE. The CDR3 sequence is CASSPGTQTYEQYF. The CDR3 nucleotides are TGTGCCAGCAGCCCCGGGACCCAGACCTACGAGCAGTACTTC. The whole variable domain, remainder taken from reference TRBV9 and TRBJ2-7, is DSGVTQTPKHLITATGQRVTLRCSPRSGDLSVYWYQQSLDQGLQFLIQYYNGEERAKGNILERFSAQQFPDLHSELNLSSLELGDSALYFCASSPGTQTYEQYFGPGTRLTVT.

The chain recombines TRBV7-3 with TRBJ2-3; TRBD1 matches at 7 bases. Germline trimming cut 4 bases from V and 2 bases from J; bases unmatched to any gene: 6. CDR3 length: 15 residues. Germline CDR1 and CDR2: SGHTA and FQGTGA. CDR3 coding DNA: TGTGCCAGCAGCTGGACAGGAGGCATCACAGATACGCAGTATTTT. This sequence encodes CASSWTGGITDTQYF.

V usage is TRBV6-5 and J usage is TRBJ1-1; no clear D gene. The V and J ends lost 6 bases and 4 bases respectively, with 6 bases between them. Looked up from germline, CDR1 is MNHEY and CDR2 is SVGAGI. The CDR3 runs 11 residues. The CDR3 nucleotides read TGTGCCAGCAGCCTAGGCACTGAAGCTTTCTTT. Translation gives CASSLGTEAFF.